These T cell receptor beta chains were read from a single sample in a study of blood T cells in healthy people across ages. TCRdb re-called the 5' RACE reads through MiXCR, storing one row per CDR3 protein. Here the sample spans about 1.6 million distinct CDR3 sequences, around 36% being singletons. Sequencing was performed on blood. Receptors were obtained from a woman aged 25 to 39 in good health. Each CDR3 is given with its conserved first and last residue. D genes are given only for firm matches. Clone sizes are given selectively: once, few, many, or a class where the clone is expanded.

cdr3_aa: CASSLAGTGTFYEQYF
cdr3_nt: TGCGCCAGCAGCTTGGCCGGGACAGGGACCTTCTACGAGCAGTACTTC
clone_size: few
d_call: TRBD1
j_call: TRBJ2-7
v_call: TRBV5-1

cdr3_aa: CASRGGELFF
cdr3_nt: TGTGCCAGCCGGGGGGGGGAGCTGTTTTTT
clone_size: .
d_call: .
j_call: TRBJ2-2
v_call: TRBV12-3/TRBV12-4

cdr3_aa: CACGPGSVGNQPQHF
cdr3_nt: TGTGCCTGCGGCCCAGGGTCGGTGGGCAATCAGCCCCAGCATTTT
clone_size: .
d_call: .
j_call: TRBJ1-5
v_call: TRBV28

cdr3_aa: CAISETSGRQETQYF
cdr3_nt: TGTGCCATCAGTGAGACTAGCGGGCGACAAGAGACCCAGTACTTC
clone_size: .
d_call: TRBD2
j_call: TRBJ2-5
v_call: TRBV10-3

cdr3_aa: CSASMELYGYTF
cdr3_nt: TGCAGTGCTAGTATGGAGCTCTATGGCTACACCTTC
clone_size: .
d_call: .
j_call: TRBJ1-2
v_call: TRBV20-1

cdr3_aa: CASSVAGRGNSYNEQFF
cdr3_nt: TGTGCCAGCAGCGTAGCTGGCAGGGGGAACTCCTACAATGAGCAGTTCTTC
clone_size: .
d_call: TRBD1
j_call: TRBJ2-1
v_call: TRBV9

cdr3_aa: CASGLSTGTEAFF
cdr3_nt: TGTGCTAGTGGTTTGTCAACAGGTACTGAAGCTTTCTTT
clone_size: .
d_call: .
j_call: TRBJ1-1
v_call: TRBV12-5

cdr3_aa: CASSTPGRGLWGYTF
cdr3_nt: TGTGCCAGCAGTACCCCGGGGAGGGGACTATGGGGCTACACCTTC
clone_size: .
d_call: .
j_call: TRBJ1-2
v_call: TRBV28

cdr3_aa: CASAPGGGKLFF
cdr3_nt: TGTGCCAGCGCCCCGGGAGGTGGAAAACTGTTTTTT
clone_size: .
d_call: .
j_call: TRBJ1-4
v_call: TRBV18

cdr3_aa: CASSANRGQGATEAFF
cdr3_nt: TGTGCCAGCAGCGCTAACCGGGGACAGGGGGCAACTGAAGCTTTCTTT
clone_size: many
d_call: TRBD1
j_call: TRBJ1-1
v_call: TRBV5-5

cdr3_aa: CASSSLPNTDTQYF
cdr3_nt: TGTGCCAGCAGCTCGCTACCTAACACAGATACGCAGTATTTT
clone_size: few
d_call: .
j_call: TRBJ2-3
v_call: TRBV7-9

cdr3_aa: CSVVPPGQGTNQETQYF
cdr3_nt: TGCAGCGTCGTTCCGCCGGGACAGGGCACCAACCAAGAGACCCAGTACTTC
clone_size: many
d_call: TRBD1
j_call: TRBJ2-5
v_call: TRBV29-1

cdr3_aa: CASSTGTEGEKLFF
cdr3_nt: TGTGCCAGCAGCACCGGGACAGAGGGGGAAAAACTGTTTTTT
clone_size: .
d_call: TRBD1
j_call: TRBJ1-4
v_call: TRBV7-9

cdr3_aa: CASSLDEGTEAFF
cdr3_nt: TGTGCCAGCAGTTTAGATGAGGGCACTGAAGCTTTCTTT
clone_size: .
d_call: .
j_call: TRBJ1-1
v_call: TRBV28

cdr3_aa: CASLSSGAHYNEQFF
cdr3_nt: TGTGCCAGCCTCTCTAGCGGGGCCCACTACAATGAGCAGTTCTTC
clone_size: .
d_call: TRBD2
j_call: TRBJ2-1
v_call: TRBV28

cdr3_aa: CASSYDSSWEQYF
cdr3_nt: TGTGCCAGCAGTTACGACTCTTCGTGGGAGCAGTACTTC
clone_size: few
d_call: .
j_call: TRBJ2-7
v_call: TRBV6-6

cdr3_aa: CASSSTAFSYNEQFF
cdr3_nt: TGTGCCAGCAGCTCTACAGCTTTCTCCTACAATGAGCAGTTCTTC
clone_size: few
d_call: .
j_call: TRBJ2-1
v_call: TRBV5-6

cdr3_aa: CAGSSGTNSGANVLTF
cdr3_nt: TGTGCCGGCAGCTCAGGGACTAACTCTGGGGCCAACGTCCTGACTTTC
clone_size: .
d_call: TRBD2
j_call: TRBJ2-6
v_call: TRBV7-9

cdr3_aa: CASSLRLAGLYEQYF
cdr3_nt: TGTGCCAGCAGTCTCAGACTAGCGGGCCTCTACGAGCAGTACTTC
clone_size: many
d_call: TRBD2
j_call: TRBJ2-7
v_call: TRBV6-2/TRBV6-3

cdr3_aa: CASSSDRPEQSYNEQFF
cdr3_nt: TGTGCCAGCAGCTCCGACAGGCCAGAGCAATCCTACAATGAGCAGTTCTTC
clone_size: few
d_call: .
j_call: TRBJ2-1
v_call: TRBV6-6

cdr3_aa: CASSPSPPQGSYEQYF
cdr3_nt: TGTGCCAGCAGTCCTTCCCCTCCTCAGGGTTCCTACGAGCAGTACTTC
clone_size: .
d_call: .
j_call: TRBJ2-7
v_call: TRBV28

cdr3_aa: CASSDRLLTEAFF
cdr3_nt: TGTGCCAGCAGCGACAGGTTGCTGACTGAAGCTTTCTTT
clone_size: .
d_call: .
j_call: TRBJ1-1
v_call: TRBV2